Listed below are T cell receptor beta chains from one sample, sequenced in a study of CD8+ T cells in alopecia areata. Clones were sequenced by immunoSEQ multiplex PCR, and TCRdb holds only the in-frame ones, with some missing. The sample holds some 170,000 clones, 50% to 75% seen once. The sequences come from CD4+ T cells sorted from blood, collected at week 0. All receptors derive from a human donor with alopecia areata. Both conserved end residues are part of each CDR3. The order of the fields is V gene, D gene, J gene, clone size, CDR3 DNA, CDR3 protein. A D gene is named only where the DNA matches it firmly. Expanded clones are given a class, and other clones once, few, many or no size at all.

>TRBV27|TRBD1|TRBJ2-1|-
TGTGCCAGCAGTCGACAGGGGACTGAGCAGTTCTTC
CASSRQGTEQFF
>TRBV29-1|TRBD1|TRBJ2-1|-
TGCAGCGTTGCGACAGGGGGCAACAATGAGCAGTTCTTC
CSVATGGNNEQFF
>TRBV30|-|TRBJ1-3|-
TGTGCCTGGACCACAGGTGCCGGGTCTGGAAACACCATATATTTT
CAWTTGAGSGNTIYF
>TRBV30|-|TRBJ1-1|-
TGTGCCTGGAGCGGACAACGGGCGGCTTTCTTT
CAWSGQRAAFF
>TRBV30|-|TRBJ2-2|-
TGTGCCTGGAGTGAACTGGTGAACACCGGGGAGCTGTTTTTT
CAWSELVNTGELFF
>TRBV29-1|TRBD2|TRBJ2-5|few
TGCAGCGTGACCAGGCTGCGCTTAGCGGGGGGGCAAATGGAGACCCAGTACTTC
CSVTRLRLAGGQMETQYF
>TRBV9|-|TRBJ2-2|-
TGTGCCAGCAGCGTAGAGAGGTCGGAGAACACCGGGGAGCTGTTTTTT
CASSVERSENTGELFF
>TRBV4-2|TRBD1|TRBJ1-5|few
TGTGCCAGCAGCCAAAACAGGGGCAGTCGTCAGCCCCAGCATTTT
CASSQNRGSRQPQHF
>TRBV28|-|TRBJ1-2|-
TGTGCCAGCAGTTTTTACGTGGGGACCTATGGCTACACCTTC
CASSFYVGTYGYTF
>TRBV29-1|-|TRBJ2-2|-
TGCAGCGTTGAAGATCTAGCGAGAGGTGGGCCCGGGGAGCTGTTTTTT
CSVEDLARGGPGELFF
>TRBV30|-|TRBJ2-3|-
TGTGCCTGGAGGCCTGGGGGGCCCACAGATACGCAGTATTTT
CAWRPGGPTDTQYF
>TRBV7-9|-|TRBJ1-1|-
TGTGCCAGCAGCTTAGGAAGACGAGGGCGGCGCACTGAAGCTTTCTTT
CASSLGRRGRRTEAFF
>TRBV7-2|-|TRBJ2-2|-
TGTGCCAGCAGCTCTCGACAAATTACCGGGGAGCTGTTTTTT
CASSSRQITGELFF
>TRBV9|-|TRBJ2-2|-
TGTGCCAGCAGCGCGATGGGGACCTCCGGGGAGCTGTTTTTT
CASSAMGTSGELFF
>TRBV5-1|TRBD2|TRBJ2-5|few
TGCGCCAGCAGGCCGGGAGGGGAGACCCAGTACTTC
CASRPGGETQYF
>TRBV4-1|-|TRBJ2-3|-
TGCGCCAGCAGCCAAGATGTGACGGTTAGCACAGATACGCAGTATTTT
CASSQDVTVSTDTQYF
>TRBV11-2|-|TRBJ1-5|few
TGTGCCAGCAGCTTAGGGCAGGGTTCCAATCAGCCCCAGCATTTT
CASSLGQGSNQPQHF
>TRBV18|TRBD1|TRBJ2-7|-
TGTGCCAGCTCCGACAGGGTGGGGTACGAGCAGTACTTC
CASSDRVGYEQYF
>TRBV10-3|-|TRBJ1-4|-
TGTGCCATCAGCGCCGACAGGAAAACTCCACAGGCAACTAATGAAAAACTGTTTTTT
CAISADRKTPQATNEKLFF
>TRBV27|-|TRBJ2-7|-
TGTGCCAGCAGTTCCCGGCAGGGCGTCTACGAGCAGTACTTC
CASSSRQGVYEQYF
>TRBV6-5|-|TRBJ2-2|-
TGTGCCAGCAGGGGAGGGGGCCCCGGGGAGCTGTTTTTT
CASRGGGPGELFF
>TRBV19|TRBD1|TRBJ1-5|-
TGTGCCAGTAGTATATGGGGGACAGCCGGAGATCAGCCCCAGCATTTT
CASSIWGTAGDQPQHF
>TRBV5-5|TRBD1|TRBJ1-5|few
TGTGCCAGCAGCTTCTCCGGGACAGGGGCTTCAGGGCAGCCCCAGCATTTT
CASSFSGTGASGQPQHF
>TRBV6-5|-|TRBJ1-2|-
TGTGCCAGCAGTCGGGGGTGGGAGTGGGGCTACACCTTC
CASSRGWEWGYTF
>TRBV2|-|TRBJ1-5|many
TGTGCCAGCAGTGGACAGTCGAGCAATCAGCCCCAGCATTTT
CASSGQSSNQPQHF
>TRBV2|-|TRBJ1-6|few
TGTGCCAGCCAAATGGAACAGTCTAATTCACCCCTCCACTTT
CASQMEQSNSPLHF
>TRBV18|-|TRBJ2-6|-
TGTGCCAGCTCACAAACAACGCGGGCCAGTGTCCTGACTTTC
CASSQTTRASVLTF
>TRBV29-1|-|TRBJ2-5|-
TGCAGCGTTGATCGTGCAGGGGAGACCCAGTACTTC
CSVDRAGETQYF
>TRBV19|-|TRBJ1-1|-
TGTGCCAGTAGTATAGATTGGTCGCAGGGTGTCCCTGAAGCTTTCTTT
CASSIDWSQGVPEAFF